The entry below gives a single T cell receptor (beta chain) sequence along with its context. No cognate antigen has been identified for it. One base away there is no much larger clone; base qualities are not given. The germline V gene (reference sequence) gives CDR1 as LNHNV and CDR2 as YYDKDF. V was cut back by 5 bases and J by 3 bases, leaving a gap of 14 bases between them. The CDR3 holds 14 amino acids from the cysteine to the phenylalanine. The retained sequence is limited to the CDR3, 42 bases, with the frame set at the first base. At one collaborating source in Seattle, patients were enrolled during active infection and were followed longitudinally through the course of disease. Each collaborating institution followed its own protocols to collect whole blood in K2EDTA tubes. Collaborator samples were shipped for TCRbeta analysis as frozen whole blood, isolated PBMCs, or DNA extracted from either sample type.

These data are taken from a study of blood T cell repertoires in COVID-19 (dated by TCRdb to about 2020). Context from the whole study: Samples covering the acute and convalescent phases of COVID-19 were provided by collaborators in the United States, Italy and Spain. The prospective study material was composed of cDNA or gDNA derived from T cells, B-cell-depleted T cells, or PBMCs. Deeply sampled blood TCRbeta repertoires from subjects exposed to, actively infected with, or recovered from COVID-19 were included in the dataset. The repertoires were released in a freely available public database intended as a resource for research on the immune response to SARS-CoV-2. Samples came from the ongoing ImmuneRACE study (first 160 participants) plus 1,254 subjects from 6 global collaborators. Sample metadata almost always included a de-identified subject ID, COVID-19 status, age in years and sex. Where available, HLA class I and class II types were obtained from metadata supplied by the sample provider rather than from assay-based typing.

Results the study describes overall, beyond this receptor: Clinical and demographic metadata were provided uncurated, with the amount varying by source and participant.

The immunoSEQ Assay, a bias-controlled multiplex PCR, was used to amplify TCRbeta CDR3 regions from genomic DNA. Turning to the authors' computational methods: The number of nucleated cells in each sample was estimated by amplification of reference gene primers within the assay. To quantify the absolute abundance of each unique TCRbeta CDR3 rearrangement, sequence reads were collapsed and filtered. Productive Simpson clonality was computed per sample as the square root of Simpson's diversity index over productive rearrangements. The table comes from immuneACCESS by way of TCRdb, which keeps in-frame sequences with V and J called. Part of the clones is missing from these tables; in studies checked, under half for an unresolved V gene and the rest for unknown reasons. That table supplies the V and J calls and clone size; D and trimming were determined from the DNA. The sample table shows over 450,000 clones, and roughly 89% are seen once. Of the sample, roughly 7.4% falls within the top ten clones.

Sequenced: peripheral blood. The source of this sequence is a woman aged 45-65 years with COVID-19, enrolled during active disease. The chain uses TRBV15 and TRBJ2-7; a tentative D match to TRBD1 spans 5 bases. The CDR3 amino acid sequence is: CATSGHTPNYEQYF. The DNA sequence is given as TGTGCCACCAGCGGACATACACCTAACTACGAGCAGTACTTC. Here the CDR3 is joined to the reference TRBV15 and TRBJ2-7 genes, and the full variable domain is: DAMVIQNPRYQVTQFGKPVTLSCSQTLNHNVMYWYQQKSSQAPKLLFHYYDKDFNNEADTPDNFQSRRPNTSFCFLDIRSPGLGDTAMYLCATSGHTPNYEQYFGPGTRLTVT.